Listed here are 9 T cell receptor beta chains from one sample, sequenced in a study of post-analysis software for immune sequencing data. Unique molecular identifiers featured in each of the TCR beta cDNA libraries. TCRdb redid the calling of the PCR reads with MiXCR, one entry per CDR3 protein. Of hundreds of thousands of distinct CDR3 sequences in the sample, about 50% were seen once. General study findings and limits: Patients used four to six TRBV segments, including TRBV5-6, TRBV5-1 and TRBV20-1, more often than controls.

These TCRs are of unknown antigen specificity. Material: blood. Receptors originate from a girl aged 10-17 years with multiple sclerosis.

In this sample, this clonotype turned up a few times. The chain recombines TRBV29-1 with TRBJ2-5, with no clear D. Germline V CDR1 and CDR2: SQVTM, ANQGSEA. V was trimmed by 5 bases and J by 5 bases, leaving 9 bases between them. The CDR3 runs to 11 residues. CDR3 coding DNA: TGCAGCGTTCTGGGTGGCGAGACCCAGTACTTC. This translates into CSVLGGETQYF.

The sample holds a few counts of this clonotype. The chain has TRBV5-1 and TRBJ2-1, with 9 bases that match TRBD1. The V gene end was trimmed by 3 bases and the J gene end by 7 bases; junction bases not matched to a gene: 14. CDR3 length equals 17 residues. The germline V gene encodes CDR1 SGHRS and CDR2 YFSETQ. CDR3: CASSYDNPGQGKNEQFF. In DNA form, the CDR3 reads TGCGCCAGCAGCTACGACAATCCGGGACAGGGAAAAAATGAGCAGTTCTTC.

CDR3 sequence reads: CASSIDSYYGYTF. DNA of the CDR3: TGTGCCAGTAGTATCGACTCTTACTATGGCTACACCTTC. The chain recombines TRBV19 with TRBJ1-2; D unresolved. CDR1 and CDR2 (germline): LNHDA, SQIVND (reference sequence). The V and J ends lost 3 bases and 3 bases respectively, with 8 bases between them. CDR3 length: 13 amino acids.

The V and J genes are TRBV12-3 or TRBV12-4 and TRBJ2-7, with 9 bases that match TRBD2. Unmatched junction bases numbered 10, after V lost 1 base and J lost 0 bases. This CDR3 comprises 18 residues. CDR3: CASSLVRRGLASSYEQYF. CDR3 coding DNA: TGTGCCAGCAGTTTAGTTCGACGAGGACTAGCGAGCTCCTACGAGCAGTACTTC.

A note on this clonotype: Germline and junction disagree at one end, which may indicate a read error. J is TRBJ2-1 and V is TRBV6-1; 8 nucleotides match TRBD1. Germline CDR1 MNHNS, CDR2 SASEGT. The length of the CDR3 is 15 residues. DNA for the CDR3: TGTACCAGCAGTGTCTTCACCGGGACAGGCAATGAGCAGTTCTTC. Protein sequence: CTSSVFTGTGNEQFF.

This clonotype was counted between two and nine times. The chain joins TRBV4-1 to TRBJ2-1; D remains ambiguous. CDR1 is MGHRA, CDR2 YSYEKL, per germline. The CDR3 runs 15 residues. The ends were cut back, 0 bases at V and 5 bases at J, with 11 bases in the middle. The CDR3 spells CASSQDLAFHNEQFF. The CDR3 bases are TGCGCCAGCAGCCAAGATTTGGCCTTTCACAATGAGCAGTTCTTC.

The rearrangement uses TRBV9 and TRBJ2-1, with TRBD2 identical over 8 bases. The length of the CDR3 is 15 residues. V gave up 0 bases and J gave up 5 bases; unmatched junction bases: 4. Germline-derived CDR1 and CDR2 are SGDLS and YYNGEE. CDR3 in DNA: TGTGCCAGCAGCGTAGACGGGACTAGAAACAATGAGCAGTTCTTC. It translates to CASSVDGTRNNEQFF.

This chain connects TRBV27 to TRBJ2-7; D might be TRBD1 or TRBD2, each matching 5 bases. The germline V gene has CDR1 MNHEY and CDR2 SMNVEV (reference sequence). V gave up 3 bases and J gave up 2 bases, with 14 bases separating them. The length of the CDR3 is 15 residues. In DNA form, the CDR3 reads TGTGCCAGCAGTTTTGGTAGAGGGGCAACCTACGAGCAGTACTTC. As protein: CASSFGRGATYEQYF.

The CDR3: CSASGPERGRQETQYF. CDR3 coding DNA: TGCAGTGCTAGTGGCCCTGAGAGGGGGCGACAAGAGACCCAGTACTTC. The chain joins TRBV20-1 to TRBJ2-5, with TRBD1 identical over 7 bases. The CDR3 has 16 residues. Trimming at V came to 3 bases and at J to 2 bases, leaving 12 bases not matched to a gene. Germline V gene sequence: CDR1 DFQATT, CDR2 SNEGSKA (reference sequence).